This T cell receptor beta chain is drawn from a study of vaccination and CD4 T cells after COVID-19. One entry per CDR3 protein results from TCRdb running MiXCR on the PCR reads. Of over 25,000 distinct CDR3 sequences listed, 50% are singletons. From germline, CDR1 is LNHNV and CDR2 YYDKDF (reference sequence). The CDR3 sequence is 16 residues long. Trimming stripped 0 bases from V and 6 bases from J, with 17 bases between. Time point meaning: late sampling 161 to 241 days after vaccination in a few convalescent patients. The sample in question was CD4+ T cells from blood, obtained about 7 months after SARS-CoV-2 vaccination. The source of this sequence is a human donor who had recovered from COVID-19. The V gene is TRBV15, the J gene TRBJ1-2; D is undetermined. The CDR3 coding sequence is TGTGCCACCAGCAGAGATCTGTCGGTTCCCCCGAATGGCTACACCTTC. This gives the protein CATSRDLSVPPNGYTF.